The present TCR beta chain was sequenced within a study of CD4 T cells in relation to SARS-CoV-2 and coronaviruses. Study details: PBMCs were cultured with antigen for roughly nine days before TCR beta sequencing. Convalescent patients were about eight males and 4 females; two were Hispanic. The HLA restriction of the shared crossreactive spike epitopes was mapped.

Generated by immunoSEQ multiplex PCR, the TCRdb table keeps only in-frame clones and is missing some. This sample has about 36,000 clones, with about 86% found just once. Concerning this clone itself: The antigen remains undetermined.

The CDR3 spans 15 residues. With V trimmed by 0 bases and J by 4 bases, 6 bases remained unmatched. Germline V gene sequence: CDR1 KGHSH, CDR2 LQKENI. For roughly 11 days, 85,000 to 100,000 sorted CD4+ cells grew with T cell-depleted PBMCs and CEF. The V call is TRBV18, the J call TRBJ2-7; TRBD1 matches 7 bases. Sequenced input: naive CD4+ T cells from PBMCs, cultured in vitro. Subset: naive CD4+ T cells isolated by negative enrichment. The clonotype comes from an adult with COVID-19. The CDR3 loop is CASSPPTGSKYEQYF. The CDR3, as DNA: TGTGCCAGCTCACCACCGACAGGGAGTAAATACGAGCAGTACTTC.